A single sample is the source of the 28 T cell receptor beta chains below, sequenced in a study of T-cell reconstitution after alpha-beta-depleted transplantation in children. Unique molecular identifiers featured in how the TCRbeta library was prepared. One entry per CDR3 protein, called by TCRdb with MiXCR from the PCR reads. The sample holds about 980,000 distinct CDR3 sequences; about 29% are singletons and the top ten take approximately 30%. The sample consisted of PBMCs, mostly from graft donor cells, taken 360 days after TCRalphabeta/CD19-depleted stem cell transplant. These TCRs come from a boy under two years old who had a stem cell transplant for SCID, so the T cells may come from the graft donor.

V is TRBV24-1 and J is TRBJ2-7; the D gene is possibly TRBD1 (6 bases). CDR3 length equals 16 residues. The V end was cut by 4 bases, the J end by 2 bases, with 17 bases between. Germline V CDR1 and CDR2: KGHDR, SFDVKD. DNA of the CDR3: TGTGCCACCAGTGACCCATCGGGGACACGGACCTACGAGCAGTACTTC. Amino acids: CATSDPSGTRTYEQYF.

This clonotype was picked up a small number of times. The chain combines TRBV12-3 or TRBV12-4 with TRBJ1-3; no clear D gene. Trimming removed 4 bases at V and 0 bases at J, with 13 bases between. The CDR3 runs 16 residues. The CDR3 loop reads CASSYQDASSGNTIYF. CDR3 DNA: TGTGCCAGCAGTTACCAGGATGCGAGCTCTGGAAACACCATATATTTT.

This chain connects TRBV24-1 to TRBJ2-3, with D perhaps given as TRBD1 or TRBD2 (5 bases each). Germline-derived CDR1 and CDR2 are KGHDR and SFDVKD. This CDR3 has 15 residues. The V end was cut by 6 bases, the J end by 3 bases, with 15 bases between. CDR3 coding DNA: TGTGCCACCAGTCCTGGGGGTGGGAAGACAGATACGCAGTATTTT. It encodes CATSPGGGKTDTQYF.

This CDR3 reads CASSSLGGSSYEQYF. The CDR3 nucleotides read TGTGCCAGCAGCTCATTGGGGGGGTCCTCCTACGAGCAGTACTTC. This chain joins TRBV5-6 and TRBJ2-7; 7 bases line up with TRBD2. Germline CDR1 is SGHDT and CDR2 is YYEEEE. This CDR3 spans 15 amino acids. With V trimmed by 3 bases and J by 0 bases, 6 bases remained unmatched. The full variable domain, with the rest looked up from reference TRBV5-6 and TRBJ2-7, is DAGVTQSPTHLIKTRGQQVTLRCSPKSGHDTVSWYQQALGQGPQFIFQYYEEEERQRGNFPDRFSGHQFPNYSSELNVNALLLGDSALYLCASSSLGGSSYEQYFGPGTRLTVT.

This clonotype was counted between two and nine times. CDR3 in amino acids: CASSFIGGSYNEQFF. CDR3 bases: TGCGCCAGCAGCTTCATAGGGGGTTCCTACAATGAGCAGTTCTTC. The chain uses TRBV5-1 and TRBJ2-1, with D possibly being TRBD1 (6 bases). V was cut by 2 bases and J by 1 base, with 10 bases left in between. This CDR3 region has 15 residues. Germline values: CDR1 SGHRS, CDR2 YFSETQ.

This clonotype has a handful of counts. The gene calls are TRBV4-3 and TRBJ2-1; tentatively, D is TRBD1 (5 bases). CDR1 LGHNA and CDR2 YSLEER come from the germline V gene. Trimming stripped 4 bases from V and 0 bases from J, with 13 bases between. This CDR3 is 16 amino acids long. The CDR3 spells CASSRLGAVSYNEQFF. For the CDR3, the DNA is TGCGCCAGCAGCCGTTTAGGGGCAGTCTCCTACAATGAGCAGTTCTTC.

DNA of the CDR3: TGCGCCAGCAGCTACGGCCGGGCCAAAAACATTCAGTACTTC. This gives the protein CASSYGRAKNIQYF. This chain uses TRBV5-1 with TRBJ2-4; D is unresolved. The germline V gene has CDR1 SGHRS and CDR2 YFSETQ. The CDR3 has 14 residues. V lost 3 bases to trimming and J lost 1 base, with 8 bases between them. Full variable domain (outside the CDR3, taken from reference TRBV5-1 and TRBJ2-4): KAGVTQTPRYLIKTRGQQVTLSCSPISGHRSVSWYQQTPGQGLQFLFEYFSETQRNKGNFPGRFSGRQFSNSRSEMNVSTLELGDSALYLCASSYGRAKNIQYFGAGTRLSVL.

The gene calls are TRBV13 and TRBJ2-7, with a possible D match to TRBD1 (6 bases). V shed 5 bases and J shed 2 bases, with 13 bases lying between them. The germline V gene has CDR1 PRHDT and CDR2 FYEKMQ (reference sequence). The CDR3 is made up of 14 amino acids. This CDR3 reads CASSHRTDTYEQYF. The CDR3 DNA reads TGTGCCAGCAGCCATCGGACAGACACCTACGAGCAGTACTTC. The whole variable domain, remainder taken from reference TRBV13 and TRBJ2-7, is AAGVIQSPRHLIKEKRETATLKCYPIPRHDTVYWYQQGPGQDPQFLISFYEKMQSDKGSIPDRFSAQQFSDYHSELNMSSLELGDSALYFCASSHRTDTYEQYFGPGTRLTVT.

The V call is TRBV7-2, the J call TRBJ1-1; no firm D call. Germline V CDR1 and CDR2: SGHTA, FQGNSA. This CDR3 is built from 14 residues. V was cut by 3 bases and J by 1 base, with 9 bases left in between. The CDR3 reads CASSLLRTNTEAFF. Here the CDR3 DNA reads TGTGCCAGCAGCTTGCTCAGGACGAACACTGAAGCTTTCTTT.

The chain is built from TRBV7-3 and TRBJ2-1; 7 bases fit TRBD1. Trimming took 3 bases from V and 8 from J; bases not matched to a gene: 4. Germline V lookup: CDR1 SGHTA, CDR2 FQGTGA. The CDR3 extends over 13 amino acids. CDR3 DNA: TGTGCCAGCAGCTTCCAACAGGGGTATGAGCAGTTCTTC. Amino acids: CASSFQQGYEQFF.

This clonotype was recorded a few times. This chain uses TRBV5-1 with TRBJ2-7; D not certain. This CDR3 is built from 12 residues. Trimming cost V 3 bases and J 6 bases, with 10 bases left between them. Germline V gene lookup returns CDR1 SGHRS and CDR2 YFSETQ. CDR3 in amino acids: CASSSLGSEQYF. CDR3 DNA: TGCGCCAGCAGCTCCTTAGGTTCCGAGCAGTACTTC.

This clonotype occurred a few times. The rearrangement uses TRBV6-5 and TRBJ1-5; no clear D gene. The germline V gene encodes CDR1 MNHEY and CDR2 SVGAGI. The V end lost 2 bases, the J end lost 8 bases, and 10 bases lay between the germline ends. This CDR3 is built from 13 residues. In DNA, the CDR3 is TGTGCCAGCAGTTACGGCCGGAAGGAGCCCCAGCATTTT. Translating it yields CASSYGRKEPQHF.

There are a few counts of this clonotype. The chain carries TRBV6-5 and TRBJ1-1; TRBD1 might be the D (6 bases). The CDR3 is 16 amino acids. Germline assignment: CDR1 MNHEY and CDR2 SVGAGI. The ends were cut back, 0 bases at V and 4 bases at J, with 15 bases in the middle. The CDR3 DNA follows: TGTGCCAGCAGTTACTCCAGGGGCCGGGGGGGCACTGAAGCTTTCTTT. This codes for CASSYSRGRGGTEAFF.

At least ten counts were recorded for this clonotype. The V call is TRBV20-1, the J call TRBJ2-7; 10 positions match TRBD2. The V gene end was trimmed by 0 bases and the J gene end by 0 bases; junction bases not matched to a gene: 14. The CDR3 sequence is 19 residues long. Looked up from germline, CDR1 is DFQATT and CDR2 is SNEGSKA (reference sequence). CDR3 loop: CSARDFNRTSGYISYEQYF. CDR3 nucleotides: TGCAGTGCTAGAGATTTTAACCGGACTAGCGGATATATCTCCTACGAGCAGTACTTC.

The table lists this clonotype with a few counts. The chain joins TRBV4-2 to TRBJ2-3; 9 nucleotides match TRBD2. CDR1 is LGHNA and CDR2 is YNFKEQ in the germline V gene. Germline trimming cut 7 bases from V and 5 bases from J; bases unmatched to any gene: 10. The CDR3 loop spans 15 amino acids. For the CDR3, the DNA is TGTGCCAGCACCCTTAGCGGGAGAGGTGGAGATACGCAGTATTTT. Residues: CASTLSGRGGDTQYF.

The J gene is TRBJ2-5, the V gene TRBV3-1; 14 nucleotides align to TRBD2. The CDR3 runs to 15 residues. CDR1 and CDR2 (germline): LGHDT, YNNKEL (reference sequence). V lost 6 bases, J lost 5 bases, and 5 bases stayed unmatched. The CDR3 DNA reads as TGTGCCAGCAGGACTAGCGGGGGGGCCCCGGAGACCCAGTACTTC. It is translated as CASRTSGGAPETQYF.

The rearrangement links TRBV6-4 to TRBJ1-6; weak D call: TRBD1 (5 bases). The CDR3 runs to 14 residues. The V gene lost 5 bases and the J gene lost 5 bases, with 10 bases spanning the gap. Per the germline V gene, CDR1 is MRHNA and CDR2 is SNTAGT. The CDR3 nucleotides are TGTGCCAGCAGTCGACAGTGGGATAATTCACCCCTCCACTTT. Translation gives CASSRQWDNSPLHF.

This clonotype showed up just a few times. The CDR3 is CASSLNRGYNSPLHF. Here the CDR3 DNA reads TGTGCCAGCAGTCTCAACAGGGGGTATAATTCACCCCTCCACTTT. This chain joins TRBV12-3 or TRBV12-4 and TRBJ1-6; 8 bases align to TRBD1. J was trimmed by 4 bases and V by 5 bases; bases with no gene match: 4. CDR3 length equals 15 residues.

This clonotype occurred many times. The genes are TRBV28 and TRBJ2-7; D is perhaps TRBD1 (6 bases). This CDR3 is 14 amino acids long. V dropped 6 bases and J dropped 2 bases, with 14 bases sitting between them. Germline V lookup: CDR1 MDHEN, CDR2 SYDVKM. The CDR3 DNA reads as TGTGCCAGCAGCTCGATTGGGGGCCCCTACGAGCAGTACTTC. It is translated as CASSSIGGPYEQYF.

Only a few counts were recorded for this clonotype. The chain couples TRBV20-1 to TRBJ2-5; 11 nucleotides line up with TRBD2. CDR1 is DFQATT, CDR2 SNEGSKA, per germline (reference sequence). The CDR3 has 13 amino acids. V trimming: 6 bases; J trimming: 2 bases; junction bases outside the gene matches: 2. CDR3 in amino acids: CSAGTSGQETQYF. The CDR3 coding sequence is TGCAGTGCCGGGACTAGCGGACAAGAGACCCAGTACTTC.

There are a few counts of this clonotype. The genes are TRBV7-3 and TRBJ2-2; 10 positions match TRBD1. V was clipped by 0 bases and J by 6 bases; unmatched bases: 4. From germline, CDR1 is SGHTA and CDR2 FQGTGA. The CDR3 length is 16 residues. The CDR3 sequence is CASSLTMTGGSGELFF. The CDR3 region has the DNA TGTGCCAGCAGCTTAACAATGACAGGGGGCTCCGGGGAGCTGTTTTTT.

The sample holds a few counts of this clonotype. This rearrangement joins TRBV7-2 to TRBJ2-7; no reliable D call. Germline values: CDR1 SGHTA, CDR2 FQGNSA. This CDR3 is built from 14 residues. V lost 1 base and J lost 3, with 10 bases in between. CDR3 in DNA: TGTGCCAGCAGCTTAGATTACCTAGTCTACGAGCAGTACTTC. Its protein product is CASSLDYLVYEQYF. Full variable domain (rest looked up from reference TRBV7-2 and TRBJ2-7): GAGVSQSPSNKVTEKGKDVELRCDPISGHTALYWYRQSLGQGLEFLIYFQGNSAPDKSGLPSDRFSAERTGGSVSTLTIQRTQQEDSAVYLCASSLDYLVYEQYFGPGTRLTVT.

A single count supports this clonotype. J is TRBJ2-5 and V is TRBV20-1, with 8 bases identical to TRBD1. Germline V gene sequence: CDR1 DFQATT, CDR2 SNEGSKA (reference sequence). Trimming at V came to 6 bases and at J to 4 bases, leaving 1 base not matched to a gene. CDR3 length: 11 residues. Here the CDR3 DNA reads TGCAGTGCGACAGGGGTAGAGACCCAGTACTTC. Translation gives CSATGVETQYF.

V is TRBV6-5 and J is TRBJ2-2; D perhaps matches TRBD1 (6 bases). The germline CDR1 and CDR2 sequences are MNHEY and SVGAGI. The CDR3 is 15 amino acids. The V and J ends lost 2 bases and 6 bases respectively, with 13 bases between them. The CDR3 sequence: CASSYHDRIPGELFF. In DNA form, the CDR3 reads TGTGCCAGCAGTTACCACGACAGGATCCCCGGGGAGCTGTTTTTT.

The chain couples TRBV12-3 or TRBV12-4 to TRBJ2-1; D uncertain. The CDR3 spans 13 residues. The V end was cut by 2 bases, the J end by 5 bases, with 7 bases between. CDR3 loop: CASSLPPNNEQFF. The CDR3 DNA sequence: TGTGCCAGCAGTTTACCCCCGAACAATGAGCAGTTCTTC.

The chain uses TRBV10-3 and TRBJ1-4, with D perhaps matching TRBD1 (6 bases). The CDR3 length is 14 residues. Germline V gene lookup returns CDR1 ENHRY and CDR2 SYGVKD. The germline V and J ends were trimmed by 4 bases and 7 bases, with 13 bases remaining between them. The CDR3 is CAISGGGLGEKLFF. CDR3 in DNA: TGTGCCATCAGTGGCGGGGGGCTCGGTGAAAAACTGTTTTTT.

This rearrangement joins TRBV18 to TRBJ1-1; 7 bases line up with TRBD1. The germline V gene encodes CDR1 KGHSH and CDR2 LQKENI. V lost 0 bases, J lost 4 bases, and 8 bases stayed unmatched. The length of the CDR3 is 16 residues. CDR3 region: CASSPPRREGATEAFF. Written as DNA, the CDR3 is TGTGCCAGCTCACCACCGAGGCGGGAGGGGGCCACTGAAGCTTTCTTT. Filled out from reference TRBV18 and TRBJ1-1, the complete variable domain reads NAGVMQNPRHLVRRRGQEARLRCSPMKGHSHVYWYRQLPEEGLKFMVYLQKENIIDESGMPKERFSAEFPKEGPSILRIQQVVRGDSAAYFCASSPPRREGATEAFFGQGTRLTVV.

The chain joins TRBV7-2 to TRBJ1-1; D is ambiguous. V lost 4 bases to trimming and J lost 4 bases, with 7 bases between them. Germline CDR1 and CDR2: SGHTA and FQGNSA. This CDR3 has 12 amino acids. CDR3 region: CASSSFFTEAFF. The CDR3 nucleotides read TGTGCCAGCAGCTCATTTTTCACTGAAGCTTTCTTT.